The rows below give T cell receptor beta chains drawn from one sample of a study of breast tumors, draining lymph nodes, adjacent tissues. Each CDR3 protein is one row after TCRdb ran MiXCR on the multiplex PCR reads. The sample lists roughly 260,000 distinct CDR3 sequences, about 30% seen once, with 1.1% in the top ten. Specimen: axillary lymph node tissue. The receptors were sampled from a female donor with breast cancer. Some clones in this sample may be carry-over from other donors' samples. CDR3s include the opening cysteine and the closing phenylalanine or tryptophan. The order of the fields is CDR3 length, V gene, J gene, CDR3 protein.

17	TRBV4-3	TRBJ2-3	CASSSPAGGRRADTQYF
15	TRBV19	TRBJ2-1	CASSIGQSSCNEQFF
15	TRBV3-1	TRBJ2-1	CASSQVRLPYNEQFF
15	TRBV20-1	TRBJ1-1	CSATDRGSANTEAFF
12	TRBV29-1	TRBJ2-7	CSTRDSSYEQYF
14	TRBV12-3/TRBV12-4	TRBJ2-1	CASSFLSSGNEQFF
16	TRBV19	TRBJ1-4	CASSLWTVGGTGKLFF
16	TRBV10-3	TRBJ2-2	CAISDSSSGNTGELFF
17	TRBV7-9	TRBJ2-5	CASSLGVRRDGGEPQYF
15	TRBV5-5	TRBJ2-2	CASSLVRDMAGELFF